The clone carrying this T cell receptor beta chain was picked up one time. This sample was included in a study of CD8 T cells in Susac syndrome. CD8+ and CD4+ T cells taken from blood had their TCR beta sequenced. With random hexamers, roughly 0.5 to 1 ug RNA was reverse transcribed. Coverage of TCR beta CDR3 amplification by immunoSEQ multiplex PCR extended to 54 Vbeta and 13 Jbeta. Via MiXCR, TCRdb re-called the immunoSEQ multiplex PCR reads, giving one row per CDR3 protein. The sample includes some 150,000 distinct CDR3 sequences, nearly 97% of them seen just once. CDR3 length: 12 amino acids. Germline CDR1 and CDR2: SGHDT and YYEEEE. Trimming took off 3 bases at V and 8 bases at J, with 12 bases between the two ends.

This sequence joins TRBV5-6 and TRBJ2-7; D is unresolved. Sequencing used CD8+ T cells from PBMCs. The source is a human donor with multiple sclerosis. This CDR3 reads CASSSGPSQQYF. The CDR3 DNA reads as TGTGCCAGCAGCTCGGGTCCCTCCCAGCAGTACTTC.